This is a list of T cell receptor beta chains from one sample in a study of blood T cell repertoires in COVID-19. Generated by immunoSEQ multiplex PCR, the TCRdb table keeps only in-frame clones and is missing some. Of tens of thousands of clones listed, around nine tenths are singletons. The sample comprised peripheral blood. These receptor sequences come from a human donor in a cohort sampled during active COVID-19. Each CDR3 is given with its conserved first and last residue. A D gene is named only where the DNA matches it firmly. Size is stated for part of the rows, as once, few or many counts, or as a class when the clone is expanded.

J gene,clone size,V gene,D gene,CDR3 DNA,CDR3 protein
TRBJ1-3,-,TRBV6-5,-,TGTGCCAGCACCTCACGGAGGGGCTCTGGAAACACCATATATTTT,CASTSRRGSGNTIYF
TRBJ1-3,-,TRBV9,-,TGTGCCAGCAGCCCGGGACTCCTGAGCTCTGGAAACACCATATATTTT,CASSPGLLSSGNTIYF
TRBJ2-7,-,TRBV6-5,TRBD1,TGTGCCAGCAGTTATACCGGGACAGGGAACTACGAGCAGTACTTC,CASSYTGTGNYEQYF
TRBJ2-7,few,TRBV19,-,TGTGCCAGCGGGGCGGGGGCTATTGGATCCCACGAGCAGTACTTC,CASGAGAIGSHEQYF
TRBJ2-6,-,TRBV7-2,-,TGTGCCAGCAGTACACTAGGGTCTGGGGCCAACGTCCTGACTTTC,CASSTLGSGANVLTF
TRBJ2-1,few,TRBV7-9,TRBD2,TGTGCCGGACTTAGGACTAGCGGCTACAATGAGCAGTTCTTC,CAGLRTSGYNEQFF
TRBJ2-5,-,TRBV10-3,-,TGTGCCGTACAGGGTGTGGAAGAGACCCAGTACTTC,CAVQGVEETQYF
TRBJ2-6,-,TRBV19,-,TGTGCCAGTAGACCGAGCTCTGGGGCCAACGTCCTGACTTTC,CASRPSSGANVLTF
TRBJ2-3,-,TRBV4-1,TRBD1,TGCGCCAGCAGCCAAGTCAGGGGGCAGGTGGGTACGCAGTATTTT,CASSQVRGQVGTQYF
TRBJ1-1,-,TRBV18,TRBD1,TGTGCCAGCTCACCTACTGACAGGGTAGTAGGAGCTTTCTTT,CASSPTDRVVGAFF
TRBJ1-4,-,TRBV19,TRBD1,TGTGCCAGTAGTATGCCAGGGGGGACCGTTAATGAAAAACTGTTTTTT,CASSMPGGTVNEKLFF
TRBJ1-2,-,TRBV19,TRBD1,TGTGCCAGTAGTGTCTCGACAGGGGCTAACTATGGCTACACCTTC,CASSVSTGANYGYTF
TRBJ2-1,-,TRBV25-1,-,TGTGCCAGCAGTGAAGCCCTGAGCTCCTACAATGAGCAGTTCTTC,CASSEALSSYNEQFF
TRBJ1-1,once,TRBV19,-,TGTGCCAGTAGTACGGACATATCCACTGAAGCTTTCTTT,CASSTDISTEAFF
TRBJ1-2,-,TRBV19,-,TGTGCCAGTAGTCCCCCGGTCGGGACTAACTATGGCTACACCTTC,CASSPPVGTNYGYTF
TRBJ1-1,-,TRBV6-1,-,TGTGCCAGCAGTGAAAGCAGTGGGGGCTACGAAGCTTTCTTT,CASSESSGGYEAFF
TRBJ1-5,-,TRBV30,-,TGTGCCTGGAGTGTTTCCGGTAGCAATCAGCCCCAGCATTTT,CAWSVSGSNQPQHF
TRBJ2-3,-,TRBV12-3/TRBV12-4,-,TGTGCCAGCAGTTTGGTCAATTACGGTACGCAGTATTTT,CASSLVNYGTQYF
TRBJ1-2,-,TRBV1,-,TGCACCATCCGACTCCCGGGACAGATAACTAACTATGGCTACACCTTC,CTIRLPGQITNYGYTF
TRBJ1-1,-,TRBV7-9,TRBD1,TGTGCCAGCAGCCCATGGACAGGGAACACTGAAGCTTTCTTT,CASSPWTGNTEAFF
TRBJ1-1,-,TRBV30,TRBD1,TGTGCCTGGAGTAAAGGGGGCCCCACTGAAGCTTTCTTT,CAWSKGGPTEAFF
TRBJ2-4,-,TRBV9,-,TGTGCCAGCAGCGTAGGAGCGGACGGAAACATTCAGTACTTC,CASSVGADGNIQYF
TRBJ1-5,-,TRBV5-6,TRBD1,TGTGCCAGCAGCTTGGGACAGGGGGCCTTTCAGCCCCAGCATTTT,CASSLGQGAFQPQHF
TRBJ1-2,-,TRBV6-5,TRBD1,TGTGCCAGCAGTTACAGGGGACAGTCCTATGGCTACACCTTC,CASSYRGQSYGYTF
TRBJ1-1,-,TRBV19,TRBD1,TGTGCCAGTAGTAACACCGGGACAGGAGTTGCTTTCTTT,CASSNTGTGVAFF
TRBJ2-7,once,TRBV6-5,TRBD1,TGTGCCAGCAGTATACAGGGGGCTCTCTACGAGCAGTACTTC,CASSIQGALYEQYF
TRBJ1-4,-,TRBV6-6,-,TGTGCCAGCAGGGACAGTGACCGTAATGAAAAACTGTTTTTT,CASRDSDRNEKLFF
TRBJ1-6,-,TRBV19,-,TGTGCCGCCCAGGCGAGCTCCTATAATTCACCCCTCCACTTT,CAAQASSYNSPLHF
TRBJ1-2,-,TRBV4-2,-,TGTGCCAGCAGCCAAGATCTCGAGGGCCCCTATGGCTACACCTTC,CASSQDLEGPYGYTF
TRBJ1-1,few,TRBV3-1/TRBV3-2,-,TGTGCCAGCAGCCAAGCGGTCGAAACAGGAGAAGCTTTCTTT,CASSQAVETGEAFF
TRBJ1-1,-,TRBV7-3,-,TGTGCCAGCAGCTTAATGGGGGGAGAAAGCAAGACTGAAGCTTTCTTT,CASSLMGGESKTEAFF
TRBJ1-1,-,TRBV1,-,TGCACCAGCAGCCAACACTGGACAGGGTTCATGAACACTGAAGCTTTCTTT,CTSSQHWTGFMNTEAFF
TRBJ1-1,-,TRBV2,-,TGTGCCAGCAAGGGGAGGGGCGGCGGGGCTGAAGCTTTCTTT,CASKGRGGGAEAFF
TRBJ2-7,-,TRBV11-2,TRBD2,TGTGCCAGCAGCTCGCGAACTAGCGGGGGTCCCTACGAGCAGTACTTC,CASSSRTSGGPYEQYF
TRBJ2-7,-,TRBV5-4,TRBD2,TGTGCCAGCAGCGGGACTAGCGGGGATTTGGCCTACGAGCAGTACTTC,CASSGTSGDLAYEQYF
TRBJ2-5,-,TRBV7-9,-,TGTGCCAGCAGCGGAGTAGCGGAGACCCAGTACTTC,CASSGVAETQYF
TRBJ2-2,once,TRBV6-6,TRBD1,TGTGCCAGCAGTCAACAGGGGGCCAACACCGGGGAGCTGTTTTTT,CASSQQGANTGELFF
TRBJ1-1,-,TRBV19,-,TGTGCCAGTACCACCAGGGTGAACACTGAAGCTTTCTTT,CASTTRVNTEAFF
TRBJ2-7,-,TRBV5-1,TRBD2,TGCGCCAGCAGCCCATCCCTAGCGGGAGGGTTAACGGCGGGGGAGCAGTACTTC,CASSPSLAGGLTAGEQYF
TRBJ1-4,-,TRBV30,-,TGTGCCTGGAGTGTCTTGGGAGCGGGCAAAGAAAAACTGTTTTTT,CAWSVLGAGKEKLFF
TRBJ2-7,once,TRBV6-1,TRBD2,TGTGCCAGCAGTGAAGGTGGGGGGGCCTACGAGCAGTACTTC,CASSEGGGAYEQYF